This T cell receptor beta chain was captured by sequencing in a study of blood T cell dynamics during melanoma immunotherapy. Sequencing was performed with immunoSEQ multiplex PCR; in TCRdb, only in-frame clones are kept and a portion is missing. The sample has about 4,200 clones; about 96% are singletons. Time point described: pre-treatment baseline. Germline V gene sequence: CDR1 SGHRS, CDR2 YFSETQ. The CDR3 runs 16 residues. Trimming pared 0 bases from V and 1 base from J, leaving 10 bases between. The V gene is TRBV5-1, the J gene TRBJ2-2, with D unresolved. This sequence originates from a human donor with melanoma. This sample comprised effector memory CD8+ T cells from blood, obtained from a patient treated with checkpoint blockade. The CDR3 reads CASSLGPKRNTGELFF. The DNA of the CDR3 is TGCGCCAGCAGCTTGGGGCCCAAAAGGAACACCGGGGAGCTGTTTTTT.